This T cell receptor beta chain was sequenced for a study of T cells after yellow fever vaccination. Findings of the study overall: The secondary response was weaker but peaked faster, day 5 versus 15.

This clonotype came up many times. The antigen is undetermined. TCRdb reprocessed the 5' RACE reads via MiXCR and lists one record per CDR3 protein. The sample has 250,000 or so distinct CDR3 sequences; less than 9% are singletons. The CDR3 is made up of 19 amino acids. Germline CDR1 and CDR2: SQVTM and ANQGSEA. V gave up 5 bases and J gave up 3 bases; unmatched junction bases: 16. The receptor was isolated from a man in his thirties or forties who received the YFV17D yellow fever vaccine. This rearrangement joins TRBV29-1 to TRBJ2-7; 16 nucleotides agree with TRBD2. The sequenced sample was CD4+ T cells sorted from PBMCs, obtained 15 days after the yellow fever booster vaccination. CDR3 protein: CSVSHSEPGLAGGLYEQYF. The CDR3 DNA reads as TGCAGCGTTTCGCACTCTGAACCGGGACTAGCGGGAGGGCTCTACGAGCAGTACTTC.